These 9 T cell receptor beta chains came from one sample sequenced in a study of tumor-infiltrating lymphocytes in primary liver carcinoma. Production of TCR beta cDNA used roughly 480 ng total RNA together with a constant-region primer. Construction of TCR beta libraries relied on three successive nested multiplex PCR rounds employing slightly modified ARM-PCR. The opening two PCR rounds, around 9 cycles each, paired TRBV1-TRBV30 forward primers with a C-beta reverse primer. TCRdb reprocessed the multiplex PCR reads via MiXCR and lists one record per CDR3 protein. The sample consists of approximately 300,000 distinct CDR3 sequences, about 60% of them appearing once. Germline DNA was extracted alongside blood RNA, which was obtained from unsorted whole blood. Input material: peripheral blood. These receptors were obtained from a man aged 40-49 years with primary liver carcinoma and hepatitis B virus infection.

This sequence joins TRBV7-9 and TRBJ2-7; TRBD1 agrees at 8 bases. CDR1 is SEHNR and CDR2 is FQNEAQ in the germline V gene (reference sequence). V lost 6 bases, J lost 2 bases, and 15 bases stayed unmatched. The CDR3 is 17 residues long. The CDR3, as DNA: TGTGCCAGCAGTCAAACCGGTGGACAGGGCCTCACCTACGAGCAGTACTTC. It translates to CASSQTGGQGLTYEQYF. Variable domain in full (rest from reference TRBV7-9 and TRBJ2-7): DTGVSQNPRHKITKRGQNVTFRCDPISEHNRLYWYRQTLGQGPEFLTYFQNEAQLEKSRLLSDRFSAERPKGSFSTLEIQRTEQGDSAMYLCASSQTGGQGLTYEQYFGPGTRLTVT.

This chain joins TRBV7-8 and TRBJ2-5, with D possibly matching TRBD2 (5 bases). CDR3 length equals 14 residues. The V gene lost 1 base and the J gene lost 7 bases, with 13 bases spanning the gap. Looked up from germline, CDR1 is SGHVS and CDR2 is FQNEAQ. CDR3 in DNA: TGTGCCAGCAGCTTAGTCTCGGACTCGGGGACCCAGTACTTC. Its protein product is CASSLVSDSGTQYF.

On this clonotype: Since a much larger clone is just one base distant, this may be a read error. The chain recombines TRBV6-2 or TRBV6-3 with TRBJ1-4; D gene uncertain. Trimming took off 5 bases at V and 13 bases at J, with 11 bases between the two ends. There are 11 residues in the CDR3. Germline CDR1 is MNHEY and CDR2 is SVGEGT. The CDR3 reads CASSHDLRLFF. As DNA, the CDR3 is TGTGCCAGCAGTCACGACTTACGACTGTTTTTT.

This clonotype was recorded once. It may be a read error: a sequence one base away is much more abundant. This chain links TRBV10-3 with TRBJ2-1, with D possibly being TRBD2 (5 bases). Germline V gene lookup returns CDR1 ENHRY and CDR2 SYGVKD. This CDR3 is built from 11 residues. The CDR3 loop is CVISEGNEQFF. The CDR3 bases are TGTGTCATCAGTGAGGGCAATGAGCAGTTCTTC.

Details on this clonotype: A much larger clone is a single base away; this may be a read error. The V and J genes are TRBV6-2 or TRBV6-3 and TRBJ2-1; D ambiguous. Deletions cut 2 bases from V and 0 bases from J, with 11 bases between. Germline loops: CDR1 MNHEY, CDR2 SVGEGT. CDR3 length: 16 residues. The CDR3 DNA reads as TGTGCCAGCAGTTACGGTCGGCAAAGCTCCTACAATGAGCAGTTCTTC. Translated: CASSYGRQSSYNEQFF.

The chain has TRBV14 and TRBJ2-7, with 7 nucleotides matching TRBD2. Germline lookup yields CDR1 SGHDN and CDR2 FVKESK. CDR3 length equals 14 residues. The trim removed 11 bases at V and 5 bases at J, leaving 15 bases unmatched. CDR3 DNA sequence: TGTGCCGGTGGTATTGGCGGGAGAGGGGACGAGCAGTACTTC. Its protein is CAGGIGGRGDEQYF.

This clonotype was detected many times. V and J are TRBV29-1 and TRBJ2-7, with TRBD1 matching 7 bases. The CDR3 totals 12 residues. Germline V gene data show CDR1 as SQVTM and CDR2 as ANQGSEA. The V gene end was trimmed by 3 bases and the J gene end by 5 bases; junction bases not matched to a gene: 4. The CDR3, as DNA: TGCAGCGTTGAGAGAGGGGGCGACGAGCAGTACTTC. The encoded protein is CSVERGGDEQYF.

A note on this clonotype: A much more abundant neighbour one base away suggests this may be a read error. In this CDR3 the conserved last residue, phenylalanine or tryptophan, is missing, so a read error is likely. The chain links TRBV12-3 or TRBV12-4 to TRBJ2-7; unclear D gene. Trimming removed 6 bases at V and 2 bases at J, with 20 bases between. CDR3 length: 16 amino acids. CDR3 in DNA: TGTGCCAGCAGCCCCAGGCTCCTCAACCTCCCCTACGAGCAGTACATC. Translating it yields CASSPRLLNLPYEQYI.

Concerning this clonotype: One end of the junction fails to match germline, which may point to a read error. The chain joins TRBV4-3 to TRBJ2-2; 11 positions match TRBD2. Per germline, CDR1 LGHNA and CDR2 YSLEER. This CDR3 comprises 18 residues. The DNA of the CDR3 is TGCGCCAGCAGCCGGGGACTAGCGGCTTCCGCGAACACCGGGGAGCTGTTTTTC. As protein: CASSRGLAASANTGELFF.